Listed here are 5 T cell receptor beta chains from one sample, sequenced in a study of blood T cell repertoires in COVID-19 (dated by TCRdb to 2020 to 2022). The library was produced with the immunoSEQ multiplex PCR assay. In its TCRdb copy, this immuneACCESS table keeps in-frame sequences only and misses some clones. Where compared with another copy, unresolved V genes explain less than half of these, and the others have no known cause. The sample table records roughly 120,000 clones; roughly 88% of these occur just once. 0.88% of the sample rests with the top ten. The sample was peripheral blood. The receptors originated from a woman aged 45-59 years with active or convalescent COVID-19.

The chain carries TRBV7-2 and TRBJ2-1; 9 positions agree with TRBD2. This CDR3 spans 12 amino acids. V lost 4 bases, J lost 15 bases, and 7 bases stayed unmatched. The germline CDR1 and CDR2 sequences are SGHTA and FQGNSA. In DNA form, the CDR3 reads TGTGCCAGCAGCTCTCGGACTAGCGAGGCGTTCTTC. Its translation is CASSSRTSEAFF.

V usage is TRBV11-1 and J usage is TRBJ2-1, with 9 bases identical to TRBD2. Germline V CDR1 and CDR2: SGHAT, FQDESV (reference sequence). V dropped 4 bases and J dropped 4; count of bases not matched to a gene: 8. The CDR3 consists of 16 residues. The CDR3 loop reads CASSSRGTSLYNEQFF. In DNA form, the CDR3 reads TGTGCCAGCAGCTCGAGGGGGACTAGCCTATACAATGAGCAGTTCTTC.

CDR3 amino acids: CASRPTGRGYTF. The CDR3 coding sequence is TGTGCCAGCCGACCCACAGGGCGTGGCTACACCTTC. V and J are TRBV28 and TRBJ1-2; weak D call: TRBD1 (6 bases). The CDR3 has 12 amino acids. The germline V gene has CDR1 MDHEN and CDR2 SYDVKM. Trimming pared 8 bases from V and 7 bases from J, leaving 14 bases between.

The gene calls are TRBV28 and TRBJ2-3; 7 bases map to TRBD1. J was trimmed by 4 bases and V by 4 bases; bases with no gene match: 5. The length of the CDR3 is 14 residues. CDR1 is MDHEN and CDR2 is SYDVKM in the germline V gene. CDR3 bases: TGTGCCAGCAGTTCCCCCGGACAGGCAGATACGCAGTATTTT. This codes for CASSSPGQADTQYF.

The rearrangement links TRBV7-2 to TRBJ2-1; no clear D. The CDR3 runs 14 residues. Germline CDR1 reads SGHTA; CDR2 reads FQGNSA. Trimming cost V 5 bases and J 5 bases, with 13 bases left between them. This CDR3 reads CASSPTYEDNEQFF. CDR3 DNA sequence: TGTGCCAGCAGCCCCACATACGAAGACAATGAGCAGTTCTTC. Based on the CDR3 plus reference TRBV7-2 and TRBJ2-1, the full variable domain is GAGVSQSPSNKVTEKGKDVELRCDPISGHTALYWYRQSLGQGLEFLIYFQGNSAPDKSGLPSDRFSAERTGGSVSTLTIQRTQQEDSAVYLCASSPTYEDNEQFFGPGTRLTVL.